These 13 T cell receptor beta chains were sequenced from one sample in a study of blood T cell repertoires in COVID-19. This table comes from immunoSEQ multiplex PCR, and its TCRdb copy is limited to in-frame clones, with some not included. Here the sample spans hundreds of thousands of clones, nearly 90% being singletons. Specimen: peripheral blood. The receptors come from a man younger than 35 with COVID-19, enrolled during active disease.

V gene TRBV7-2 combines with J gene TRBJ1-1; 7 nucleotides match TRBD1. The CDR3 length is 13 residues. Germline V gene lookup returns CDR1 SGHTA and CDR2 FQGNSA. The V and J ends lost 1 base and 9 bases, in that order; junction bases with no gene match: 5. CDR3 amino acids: CASSLEGARKAFF. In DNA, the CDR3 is TGTGCCAGCAGCTTAGAGGGGGCGCGAAAAGCTTTCTTT. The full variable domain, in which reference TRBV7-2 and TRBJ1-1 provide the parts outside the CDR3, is GAGVSQSPSNKVTEKGKDVELRCDPISGHTALYWYRQSLGQGLEFLIYFQGNSAPDKSGLPSDRFSAERTGGSVSTLTIQRTQQEDSAVYLCASSLEGARKAFFGQGTRLTVV.

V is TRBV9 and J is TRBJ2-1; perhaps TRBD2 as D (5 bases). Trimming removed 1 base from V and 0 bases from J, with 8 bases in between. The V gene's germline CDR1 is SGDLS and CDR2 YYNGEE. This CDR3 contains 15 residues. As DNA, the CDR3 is TGTGCCAGCAGCGTACGGGGAAGCTCCTACAATGAGCAGTTCTTC. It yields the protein CASSVRGSSYNEQFF. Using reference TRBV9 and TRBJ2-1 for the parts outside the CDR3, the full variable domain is DSGVTQTPKHLITATGQRVTLRCSPRSGDLSVYWYQQSLDQGLQFLIQYYNGEERAKGNILERFSAQQFPDLHSELNLSSLELGDSALYFCASSVRGSSYNEQFFGPGTRLTVL.

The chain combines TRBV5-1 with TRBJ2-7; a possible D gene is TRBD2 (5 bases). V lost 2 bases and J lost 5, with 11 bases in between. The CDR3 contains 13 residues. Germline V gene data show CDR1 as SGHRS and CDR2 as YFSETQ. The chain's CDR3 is CASSLGGNDEQYF. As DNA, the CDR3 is TGCGCCAGCAGCTTAGGAGGAAACGACGAGCAGTACTTC.

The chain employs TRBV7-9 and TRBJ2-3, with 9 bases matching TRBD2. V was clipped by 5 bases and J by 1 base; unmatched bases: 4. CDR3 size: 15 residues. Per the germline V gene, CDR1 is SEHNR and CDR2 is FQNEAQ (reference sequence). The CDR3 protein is CASSPRLAGTDTQYF. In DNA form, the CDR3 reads TGTGCCAGCAGCCCCCGACTAGCGGGCACAGATACGCAGTATTTT. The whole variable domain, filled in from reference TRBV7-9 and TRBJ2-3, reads DTGVSQNPRHKITKRGQNVTFRCDPISEHNRLYWYRQTLGQGPEFLTYFQNEAQLEKSRLLSDRFSAERPKGSFSTLEIQRTEQGDSAMYLCASSPRLAGTDTQYFGPGTRLTVL.

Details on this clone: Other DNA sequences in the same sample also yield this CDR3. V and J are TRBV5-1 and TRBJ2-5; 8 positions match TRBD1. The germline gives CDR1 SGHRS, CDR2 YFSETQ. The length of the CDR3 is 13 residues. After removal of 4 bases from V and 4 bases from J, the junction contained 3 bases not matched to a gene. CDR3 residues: CASSLGTGETQYF. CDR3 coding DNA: TGCGCCAGCAGCCTCGGGACAGGAGAGACCCAGTACTTC.

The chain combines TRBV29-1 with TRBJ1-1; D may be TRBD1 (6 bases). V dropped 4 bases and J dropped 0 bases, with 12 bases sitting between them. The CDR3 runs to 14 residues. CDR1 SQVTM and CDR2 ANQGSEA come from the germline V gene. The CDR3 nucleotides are TGCAGCGTTGTGGGAGGGGGGATGAACACTGAAGCTTTCTTT. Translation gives CSVVGGGMNTEAFF.

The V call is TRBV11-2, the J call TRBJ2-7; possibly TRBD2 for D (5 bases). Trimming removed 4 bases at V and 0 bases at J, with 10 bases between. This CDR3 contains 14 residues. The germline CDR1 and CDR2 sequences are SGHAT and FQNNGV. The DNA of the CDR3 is TGTGCCAGCAGCTCACACAGCGGCTCCTACGAGCAGTACTTC. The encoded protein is CASSSHSGSYEQYF.

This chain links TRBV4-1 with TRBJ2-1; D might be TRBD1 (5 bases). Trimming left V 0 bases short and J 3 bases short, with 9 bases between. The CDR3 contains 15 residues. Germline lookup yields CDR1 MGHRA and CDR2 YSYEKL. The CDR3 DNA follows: TGCGCCAGCAGCCAAGATCACAGGTACTACAATGAGCAGTTCTTC. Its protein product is CASSQDHRYYNEQFF.

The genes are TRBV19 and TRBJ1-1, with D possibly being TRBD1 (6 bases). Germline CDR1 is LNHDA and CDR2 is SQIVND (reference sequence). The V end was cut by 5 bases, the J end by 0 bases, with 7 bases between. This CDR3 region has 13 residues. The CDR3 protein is CASSGQLNTEAFF. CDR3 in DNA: TGTGCCAGTAGTGGACAGTTGAACACTGAAGCTTTCTTT.

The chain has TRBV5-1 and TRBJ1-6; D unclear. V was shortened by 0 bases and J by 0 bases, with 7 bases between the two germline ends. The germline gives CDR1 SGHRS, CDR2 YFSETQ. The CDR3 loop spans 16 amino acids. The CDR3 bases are TGCGCCAGCAGCTTGGCCTCGAGCTCCTATAATTCACCCCTCCACTTT. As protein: CASSLASSSYNSPLHF.

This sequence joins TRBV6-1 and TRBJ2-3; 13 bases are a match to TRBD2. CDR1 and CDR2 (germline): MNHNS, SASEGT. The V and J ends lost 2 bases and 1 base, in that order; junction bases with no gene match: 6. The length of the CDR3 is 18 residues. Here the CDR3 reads CASSESLGTSGGTDTQYF. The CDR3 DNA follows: TGTGCCAGCAGTGAATCTCTCGGGACTAGCGGGGGCACAGATACGCAGTATTTT.

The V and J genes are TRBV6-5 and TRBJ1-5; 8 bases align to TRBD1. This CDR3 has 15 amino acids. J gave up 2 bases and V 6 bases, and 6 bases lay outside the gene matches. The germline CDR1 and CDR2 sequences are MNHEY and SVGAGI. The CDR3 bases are TGTGCCAGCAGCCTGACAGGGGTAGGCAATCAGCCCCAGCATTTT. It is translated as CASSLTGVGNQPQHF.

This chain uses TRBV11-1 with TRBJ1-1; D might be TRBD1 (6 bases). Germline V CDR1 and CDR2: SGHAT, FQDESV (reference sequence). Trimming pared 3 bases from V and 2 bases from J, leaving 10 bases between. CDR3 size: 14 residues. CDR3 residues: CASSFGQLNTEAFF. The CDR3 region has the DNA TGTGCCAGCAGCTTCGGACAGCTTAACACTGAAGCTTTCTTT.